This T cell receptor (beta chain) appears in the sequencing data of a study of read filtering for tumor transcriptome and immune sequencing. About the study: By R-ISS, stages I, II and III held about 8, 17 and 7 patients. DNase treatment preceded whole-transcriptome library preparation.

The study, taken as a whole, reports: Sorted CD138-negative bone marrow cells were not purified T cells.

Points on this clonotype: The antigen remains undetermined.

Molecular barcoded adaptors covering alpha/delta and beta/gamma chains were used on about 0.4 ug RNA. From the reads, TCRdb called clonotypes with MiXCR, one entry per CDR3 protein. This table holds some 62,000 distinct CDR3 sequences, approximately 15% found once. At the time of active disease, bone marrow was collected from every patient. The CDR3 has 15 residues. The V and J ends lost 5 bases and 3 bases, in that order; junction bases with no gene match: 4. The germline V gene has CDR1 SGHRS and CDR2 YFSETQ. Sequencing was performed on a population of CD138-negative cells sorted from bone marrow. The source is a donor over 35 with multiple myeloma. The chain uses TRBV5-1 and TRBJ2-1; 11 bases line up with TRBD2. This chain's CDR3 is CASRTSGTSYNEQFF. The CDR3 DNA follows: TGCGCCAGCAGGACTAGCGGGACTAGCTACAATGAGCAGTTCTTC.